The 20 T cell receptor beta chains below all came from one sample that was sequenced in a study of cytomegalovirus exposure and HLA in healthy donors (dated by TCRdb to 2016 to 2017). Preparation of the library involved the immunoSEQ multiplex PCR assay. A mixture of 60 forward primers for TCR Vbeta segments and 13 reverse primers for TCR Jbeta segments was used in the multiplex PCR. This is the immuneACCESS table as TCRdb keeps it, with only in-frame sequences that have V and J called. A part of the clones is gone; compared with another copy, unresolved V genes explain less than half, and the rest is unexplained. The sample data list 75,000 to 90,000 clones, and over 70% of these were observed just once. The ten top clones hold around 5.1% of the sample. The sequenced sample consisted of PBMCs. All receptors derive from a male donor in good health and CMV-seropositive.

J is TRBJ2-1 and V is TRBV7-9; the D gene is possibly TRBD1 (5 bases). V lost 5 bases, J lost 5 bases, and 13 bases lay in between. This CDR3 region has 14 residues. Germline V gene lookup returns CDR1 SEHNR and CDR2 FQNEAQ (reference sequence). The CDR3 here is CASSPRKTDNEQFF. The CDR3 DNA sequence: TGTGCCAGCAGCCCACGAAAGACAGACAATGAGCAGTTCTTC.

The chain combines TRBV28 with TRBJ2-7; D may be TRBD2 (5 bases). CDR1 and CDR2 from the germline V gene are MDHEN and SYDVKM. The V gene lost 2 bases and the J gene lost 6 bases, with 14 bases spanning the gap. The CDR3 extends over 14 amino acids. This CDR3 reads CASSLPSQSPEQYF. CDR3 in DNA: TGTGCCAGCAGTTTACCTAGCCAGAGTCCCGAGCAGTACTTC.

The chain employs TRBV7-3 and TRBJ1-1, with 7 bases fitting TRBD1. The germline gives CDR1 SGHTA, CDR2 FQGTGA. The J segment lost 4 bases and the V segment lost 4 bases, leaving 6 bases of the junction unmatched. The CDR3 is 14 amino acids. Here the CDR3 reads CASSSYAGGTEAFF. The CDR3 DNA is TGTGCCAGCAGCTCCTACGCAGGGGGCACTGAAGCTTTCTTT.

J is TRBJ2-7 and V is TRBV4-2; the match to TRBD2 covers 8 bases. V gave up 3 bases and J gave up 1 base; unmatched junction bases: 5. The CDR3 spans 15 residues. The germline gives CDR1 LGHNA, CDR2 YNFKEQ. As DNA, the CDR3 is TGTGCCAGCAGCCATGAGGGCGGGGGGTCCTACGAGCAGTACTTC. As protein: CASSHEGGGSYEQYF.

This clone has more than one count but fewer than ten. This sequence joins TRBV4-3 and TRBJ2-7; D is undetermined. V was clipped by 4 bases and J by 3 bases, with 13 bases between them. CDR1 and CDR2 (germline): LGHNA, YSLEER. The CDR3 covers 14 residues. The CDR3 spells CASSRRVSFYEQYF. The CDR3 DNA reads TGCGCCAGCAGCCGCCGGGTCTCCTTCTACGAGCAGTACTTC.

The chain joins TRBV6-6 to TRBJ2-7; a possible D gene is TRBD2 (5 bases). The germline CDR1 and CDR2 sequences are MNHNY and SVGAGI (reference sequence). The CDR3 spans 14 residues. V lost 0 bases, J lost 1 base, and 7 bases lay in between. The DNA of the CDR3 is TGTGCCAGCAGTTACTCGAGCGGTTCCTACGAGCAGTACTTC. Translating gives CASSYSSGSYEQYF.

The chain is built from TRBV27 and TRBJ2-7; D not certain. Looked up from germline, CDR1 is MNHEY and CDR2 is SMNVEV (reference sequence). This CDR3 region has 12 residues. With 2 bases removed from V and 4 bases from J, the gap between germline ends came to 6 bases. The CDR3: CASSLSRYEQYF. The CDR3 nucleotides read TGTGCCAGCAGTTTAAGCCGGTACGAGCAGTACTTC.

The J gene is TRBJ2-7, the V gene TRBV19, with 9 bases fitting TRBD1. Per the germline V gene, CDR1 is LNHDA and CDR2 is SQIVND (reference sequence). V shed 3 bases and J 4 bases; nucleotides not matched to a gene: 4. This CDR3 is built from 14 residues. CDR3 sequence reads: CASSIWGQGYEQYF. Written as DNA, the CDR3 is TGTGCCAGTAGTATTTGGGGACAGGGTTACGAGCAGTACTTC.

V and J are TRBV18 and TRBJ1-1; tentatively, D is TRBD1 (5 bases). Germline V gene sequence: CDR1 KGHSH, CDR2 LQKENI. The CDR3 has 16 residues. V shed 1 base and J shed 1 base, with 13 bases lying between them. In DNA, the CDR3 is TGTGCCAGCTCACCACTGGCAGGGCGAGGGAACACTGAAGCTTTCTTT. Protein product: CASSPLAGRGNTEAFF.

This clone rates as medium-sized. The genes are TRBV4-2 and TRBJ2-3, with a weak D call TRBD1 (5 bases). There are 15 residues in the CDR3. From germline, CDR1 is LGHNA and CDR2 YNFKEQ. V shed 0 bases and J shed 2 bases, with 9 bases lying between them. The CDR3, as DNA: TGTGCCAGCAGCCAAGAGCGGACACACACAGATACGCAGTATTTT. Its translation: CASSQERTHTDTQYF.

V usage is TRBV7-8 and J usage is TRBJ1-6; no reliable D call. The CDR3 loop spans 15 amino acids. From germline, CDR1 is SGHVS and CDR2 FQNEAQ. V gave up 1 base and J gave up 7 bases, with 11 bases separating them. In DNA form, the CDR3 reads TGTGCCAGCAGCTTAGAGGAACGGAGAAATTCACCCCTCCACTTT. The encoded protein is CASSLEERRNSPLHF.

The chain uses TRBV28 and TRBJ2-4; D remains unclear. In germline, CDR1 is MDHEN, CDR2 SYDVKM. The V gene lost 4 bases and the J gene lost 0 bases, with 10 bases spanning the gap. The CDR3 length is 15 residues. The CDR3 region is CASSSYHLAKNIQYF. The CDR3 nucleotides are TGTGCCAGCAGTTCCTACCACTTAGCCAAAAACATTCAGTACTTC.

The chain uses TRBV1 and TRBJ1-1; TRBD1 is the table's D call and was not checked against the DNA. TRBV1 is a pseudogene segment. The CDR3 loop spans 17 amino acids. CDR3 coding DNA: TGCACCAGCAGTCGATTTCGACAGGGCGGGTGGGACACTGAAGCTTTCTTT. Its protein is CTSSRFRQGGWDTEAFF.

CDR3 loop: CASSMDTSYEQYF. Written as DNA, the CDR3 is TGTGCCAGTAGTATGGACACCTCCTACGAGCAGTACTTC. The chain uses TRBV19 and TRBJ2-7; a possible D gene is TRBD1 (5 bases). The CDR3 runs 13 residues. V was shortened by 3 bases and J by 0 bases, with 6 bases between the two germline ends. CDR1 and CDR2 from the germline V gene are LNHDA and SQIVND (reference sequence).

This chain joins TRBV19 and TRBJ1-2; D not certain. CDR3 length: 14 residues. The ends were cut back, 3 bases at V and 1 base at J, with 9 bases in the middle. In germline, CDR1 is LNHDA, CDR2 SQIVND (reference sequence). CDR3 sequence reads: CASSIQSSNYGYTF. CDR3 nucleotide sequence: TGTGCCAGTAGTATCCAGTCAAGTAACTATGGCTACACCTTC.

This chain uses TRBV5-4 with TRBJ2-1; 7 positions match TRBD2. CDR1 and CDR2 from the germline V gene are SGHNT and YYREEE (reference sequence). With 5 bases clipped from V and 9 bases from J, the junction kept 11 bases outside the gene matches. This CDR3 region has 14 residues. The DNA for the CDR3 is TGTGCCAGCAGACCGGGACTAATCTTTGGTGAGCAGTTCTTC. Amino acids: CASRPGLIFGEQFF.

This clone has more than one count but fewer than ten. The gene calls are TRBV6-5 and TRBJ1-2, with D tentatively TRBD1 (5 bases). V was pared by 2 bases and J by 8 bases, with 12 bases between. This CDR3 contains 13 residues. The germline gives CDR1 MNHEY, CDR2 SVGAGI. CDR3 in DNA: TGTGCCAGCAGTTACGACGACAGTTGGGGCTACACCTTC. Protein product: CASSYDDSWGYTF.

This chain uses TRBV29-1 with TRBJ2-5; D ambiguous. In germline, CDR1 is SQVTM, CDR2 ANQGSEA. The CDR3 extends over 10 amino acids. V dropped 4 bases and J dropped 4 bases, with 4 bases sitting between them. CDR3 region: CSVAGETQYF. In nucleotides, the CDR3 is TGCAGCGTTGCAGGAGAGACCCAGTACTTC.

The chain uses TRBV30 and TRBJ1-5, with 7 positions matching TRBD1. The CDR3 is made up of 17 amino acids. After removal of 2 bases from V and 0 bases from J, the junction contained 10 bases not matched to a gene. Germline CDR1 reads GTSNPN; CDR2 reads SVGIG (reference sequence). CDR3 DNA sequence: TGTGCCTGGAGTATCAACACAGGGGACCATAGCAATCAGCCCCAGCATTTT. Residues: CAWSINTGDHSNQPQHF.

V and J are TRBV10-3 and TRBJ2-7; D is perhaps TRBD2 (5 bases). Trimming took 2 bases from V and 3 from J, leaving 14 bases between them. Germline lookup yields CDR1 ENHRY and CDR2 SYGVKD. The CDR3 is 15 amino acids. The CDR3 DNA sequence: TGTGCCATCAGTGAGGCGGAGGTCGGAGTCTACGAGCAGTACTTC. This encodes CAISEAEVGVYEQYF.